The 21 T cell receptor beta chains reported below all come from one sample, sequenced in a study of chemoradiotherapy in HPV16-positive cancers. Measured with immunoSEQ multiplex PCR; TCRdb has only the in-frame clones, and not every one. Here the sample spans about 15,000 clones, around 70% being singletons. The sequencing used tumor tissue, collected from a patient who underwent chemoradiotherapy. These receptors all come from a human donor with HPV-associated anogenital cancer.

The chain employs TRBV11-2 and TRBJ2-2, with D unresolved. This CDR3 spans 13 amino acids. Deletions cut 3 bases from V and 1 base from J, with 3 bases between. Germline V gene data show CDR1 as SGHAT and CDR2 as FQNNGV. The CDR3: CASSFLNTGELFF. CDR3 coding DNA: TGTGCCAGCAGCTTCTTGAACACCGGGGAGCTGTTTTTT.

The rearrangement links TRBV28 to TRBJ2-6; the D is unclear. The CDR3 has 12 amino acids. V dropped 7 bases and J dropped 1 base, with 2 bases sitting between them. CDR1 and CDR2 (germline): MDHEN, SYDVKM. Written as DNA, the CDR3 is TGTGCCAGCACGTCTGGGGCCAACGTCCTGACTTTC. Residues: CASTSGANVLTF.

This clone was detected once. The J gene is TRBJ2-7, the V gene TRBV11-2; TRBD1 or TRBD2 may be the D gene (5 bases each). V dropped 3 bases and J dropped 2 bases, with 14 bases sitting between them. This CDR3 contains 15 residues. Germline V CDR1 and CDR2: SGHAT, FQNNGV. The CDR3 loop is CASSLAGVDTYEQYF. For the CDR3, the DNA is TGTGCCAGCAGCTTGGCCGGGGTGGACACCTACGAGCAGTACTTC.

V usage is TRBV11-1 and J usage is TRBJ2-1; no definite D call. Trimming stripped 5 bases from V and 7 bases from J, with 12 bases between. CDR1 is SGHAT, CDR2 FQDESV, per germline (reference sequence). CDR3 length: 13 amino acids. This CDR3 is CASSPLRGNEQFF. In DNA form, the CDR3 reads TGTGCCAGCAGCCCTCTTCGCGGAAATGAGCAGTTCTTC.

CDR3 amino acids: CASSTGQGYQPQHF. CDR3 DNA: TGTGCCAGCAGCACCGGACAGGGTTATCAGCCCCAGCATTTT. The chain uses TRBV2 and TRBJ1-5; 8 bases map to TRBD1. The germline V gene has CDR1 SNHLY and CDR2 FYNNEI. After removal of 6 bases from V and 5 bases from J, the junction contained 6 bases not matched to a gene. This CDR3 is 14 amino acids long.

By share of the sample, this clone is large. The genes are TRBV5-4 and TRBJ2-1, with D tentatively TRBD1 (6 bases). Germline V lookup: CDR1 SGHNT, CDR2 YYREEE (reference sequence). CDR3 length equals 15 residues. V lost 0 bases to trimming and J lost 2 bases, with 9 bases between them. This CDR3 is CASSLDRDTYNEQFF. CDR3 nucleotides: TGTGCCAGCAGCTTGGACAGGGACACCTACAATGAGCAGTTCTTC.

V gene TRBV18 combines with J gene TRBJ2-6; possibly TRBD2 for D (5 bases). Germline CDR1 is KGHSH and CDR2 is LQKENI. The V end was cut by 8 bases, the J end by 0 bases, with 20 bases between. This CDR3 region has 18 residues. The CDR3 bases are TGTGCCAGCAAGGTCGGGGTAGGCTATAACTCTGGGGCCAACGTCCTGACTTTC. Translation gives CASKVGVGYNSGANVLTF.

V gene TRBV28 combines with J gene TRBJ2-7; 7 nucleotides align to TRBD2. In germline, CDR1 is MDHEN, CDR2 SYDVKM. The CDR3 extends over 15 amino acids. Losses at the gene ends were 6 bases for V and 5 bases for J; bases not matched to a gene: 13. CDR3 loop: CASSPPGGGLNEQYF. The CDR3 region has the DNA TGTGCCAGCAGCCCCCCTGGCGGGGGTCTGAACGAGCAGTACTTC.

The chain combines TRBV7-9 with TRBJ2-1, with no clear D. The V end was cut by 7 bases, the J end by 13 bases, with 11 bases between. The length of the CDR3 is 10 residues. The germline gives CDR1 SEHNR, CDR2 FQNEAQ (reference sequence). The CDR3 reads CASNGQEQFF. The CDR3 DNA reads TGTGCCAGCAATGGGCAGGAACAGTTCTTC.

The chain has TRBV14 and TRBJ1-1, with 10 bases aligning to TRBD1. This CDR3 is built from 14 residues. After removal of 5 bases from V and 5 bases from J, the junction contained 5 bases not matched to a gene. CDR1 SGHDN and CDR2 FVKESK come from the germline V gene. The CDR3 spells CASSDRGRGTEAFF. The CDR3 DNA is TGTGCCAGCAGCGACAGGGGGCGAGGTACTGAAGCTTTCTTT.

This sequence joins TRBV6-1 and TRBJ1-2, with no clear D. V gave up 0 bases and J gave up 5 bases, with 7 bases separating them. This CDR3 comprises 13 residues. CDR1 is MNHNS and CDR2 is SASEGT in the germline V gene. CDR3 nucleotide sequence: TGTGCCAGCAGTGAAGCCGTAGAGTATGGCTACACCTTC. As protein: CASSEAVEYGYTF.

The J gene is TRBJ2-3, the V gene TRBV7-2, with 8 bases identical to TRBD2. The V gene end was trimmed by 5 bases and the J gene end by 4 bases; junction bases not matched to a gene: 8. Germline V gene lookup returns CDR1 SGHTA and CDR2 FQGNSA. There are 15 residues in the CDR3. The CDR3 is CASSRKAGVADTQYF. The CDR3 DNA reads TGTGCCAGCAGCCGGAAAGCGGGGGTGGCAGATACGCAGTATTTT. Full variable domain (outside the CDR3, taken from reference TRBV7-2 and TRBJ2-3): GAGVSQSPSNKVTEKGKDVELRCDPISGHTALYWYRQSLGQGLEFLIYFQGNSAPDKSGLPSDRFSAERTGGSVSTLTIQRTQQEDSAVYLCASSRKAGVADTQYFGPGTRLTVL.

This clone has only a few counts. The chain uses TRBV6-6 and TRBJ1-2, with D perhaps matching TRBD1 (5 bases). The CDR3 has 13 residues. Per germline, CDR1 MNHNY and CDR2 SVGAGI (reference sequence). V was shortened by 4 bases and J by 8 bases, with 14 bases between the two germline ends. The CDR3 loop reads CASSFHQGRGYTF. The CDR3 DNA sequence: TGTGCCAGCAGTTTCCATCAGGGTCGGGGCTACACCTTC.

The chain combines TRBV6-1 with TRBJ2-6, with unresolved D. The CDR3 has 15 residues. CDR1 and CDR2 (germline): MNHNS, SASEGT. V was shortened by 1 base and J by 0 bases, with 4 bases between the two germline ends. The CDR3 DNA reads TGTGCCAGCAGTGAAGGGTTCTCTGGGGCCAACGTCCTGACTTTC. Translated, it gives CASSEGFSGANVLTF.

The chain carries TRBV2 and TRBJ1-1; possibly TRBD1 for D (5 bases). The length of the CDR3 is 14 residues. From germline, CDR1 is SNHLY and CDR2 FYNNEI. V gave up 2 bases and J gave up 4 bases, with 11 bases separating them. CDR3 residues: CASSEMGGSTEAFF. The CDR3 region has the DNA TGTGCCAGCAGTGAAATGGGGGGGAGCACTGAAGCTTTCTTT.

The count of this clone is one. The chain recombines TRBV5-4 with TRBJ2-3; D unresolved. The germline V gene has CDR1 SGHNT and CDR2 YYREEE (reference sequence). The length of the CDR3 is 14 residues. Trimming removed 0 bases from V and 2 bases from J, with 7 bases in between. DNA of the CDR3: TGTGCCAGCAGCTTGGTAGGGAACACAGATACGCAGTATTTT. This codes for CASSLVGNTDTQYF.

This chain uses TRBV11-2 with TRBJ2-3; D might be TRBD1 (6 bases). V was cut by 1 base and J by 1 base, with 9 bases left in between. The CDR3 consists of 15 residues. Germline assignment: CDR1 SGHAT and CDR2 FQNNGV. The CDR3 bases are TGTGCCAGCAGCTTAGTCCAGGGGCGCACAGATACGCAGTATTTT. This gives the protein CASSLVQGRTDTQYF.

The chain carries TRBV7-2 and TRBJ2-3, with D unresolved. Trimming took 2 bases from V and 10 from J, leaving 19 bases between them. Germline V gene lookup returns CDR1 SGHTA and CDR2 FQGNSA. The CDR3 is 15 amino acids. The CDR3 DNA is TGTGCCAGCAGCTTATTCTTCCCTCCCCCCAACGCGCAGTATTTT. Amino acid sequence: CASSLFFPPPNAQYF. Full variable domain (outside the CDR3, taken from reference TRBV7-2 and TRBJ2-3): GAGVSQSPSNKVTEKGKDVELRCDPISGHTALYWYRQSLGQGLEFLIYFQGNSAPDKSGLPSDRFSAERTGGSVSTLTIQRTQQEDSAVYLCASSLFFPPPNAQYFGPGTRLTVL.

CDR3 coding DNA: TGCGCCAGCAGTGAGAGCGGGAGAATAAACAATGAGCAGTTCTTC. Residues: CASSESGRINNEQFF. This chain connects TRBV10-1 to TRBJ2-1; 8 nucleotides line up with TRBD2. Germline V gives CDR1 WNHNN, CDR2 SYGVQD (reference sequence). The junction had 5 bases not matched to a gene; V was cut back by 2 bases and J by 5 bases. This CDR3 region has 15 residues.

This rearrangement joins TRBV5-1 to TRBJ2-5; 10 bases align to TRBD1. After removal of 5 bases from V and 2 bases from J, the junction contained 6 bases not matched to a gene. Per germline, CDR1 SGHRS and CDR2 YFSETQ. This CDR3 contains 15 residues. The CDR3 here is CASSSGQGEQETQYF. CDR3 coding DNA: TGCGCCAGCAGTTCCGGACAGGGGGAACAAGAGACCCAGTACTTC.

J is TRBJ2-3 and V is TRBV11-1; D not resolved. Germline assignment: CDR1 SGHAT and CDR2 FQDESV (reference sequence). The CDR3 length is 13 residues. Deletions cut 1 base from V and 2 bases from J, with 4 bases between. The CDR3 sequence is CASSLDSTDTQYF. The DNA of the CDR3 is TGTGCCAGCAGCTTAGACTCCACAGATACGCAGTATTTT.